This TCR beta chain originates from a study of immune cell composition in non-small cell lung cancer. The wider study: Tumours were mainly lung adenocarcinoma or squamous cell carcinoma. Points from the study as a whole: TIL tumour reactivity correlated with maximal tumour-associated clone frequency in adenocarcinoma. Shared sequences between tumour-reactive and dominant in vivo clones were not proven.

Only in-frame clones appear in the TCRdb table, and some are missing; sequencing was by immunoSEQ multiplex PCR. This repertoire shows about 5,900 clones, 87% found once; its top ten account for 6.4%. The normal lung sample lay at least 3 cm, and maximally far, from the tumour. DNA was extracted from unsorted cell suspensions stored frozen. This clone was counted a few times. The antigen is unknown. V trimming: 7 bases; J trimming: 9 bases; junction bases outside the gene matches: 5. Germline lookup yields CDR1 GTSNPN and CDR2 SVGIG (reference sequence). The CDR3 has 11 residues. Sequences were obtained from non-adjacent lung tissue. This clonotype originated in a human donor with non-small cell lung cancer. The chain is built from TRBV30 and TRBJ2-7, with 11 positions matching TRBD1. DNA of the CDR3: TGTGCCTCCTGGACAGGGGGCGCGCAGTACTTC. Protein product: CASWTGGAQYF.